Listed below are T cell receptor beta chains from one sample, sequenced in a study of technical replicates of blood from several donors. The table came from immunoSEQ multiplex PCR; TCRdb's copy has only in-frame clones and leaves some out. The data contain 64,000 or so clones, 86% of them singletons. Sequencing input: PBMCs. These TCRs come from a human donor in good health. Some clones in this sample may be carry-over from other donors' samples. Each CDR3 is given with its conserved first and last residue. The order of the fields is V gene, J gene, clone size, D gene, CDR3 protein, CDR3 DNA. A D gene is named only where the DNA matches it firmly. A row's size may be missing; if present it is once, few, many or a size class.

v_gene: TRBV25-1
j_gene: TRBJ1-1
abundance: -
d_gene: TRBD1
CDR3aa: CASSASGTGTEAFF
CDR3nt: TGTGCCAGCAGCGCCTCCGGGACAGGCACTGAAGCTTTCTTT

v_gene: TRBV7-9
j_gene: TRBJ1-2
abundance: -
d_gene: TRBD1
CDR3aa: CASTLGLDRTNYGYTF
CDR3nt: TGTGCCAGCACCCTAGGTTTGGACAGGACTAACTATGGCTACACCTTC

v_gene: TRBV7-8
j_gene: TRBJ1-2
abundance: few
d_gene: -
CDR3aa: CASSLRSTYGYTF
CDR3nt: TGTGCCAGCAGCTTGCGGTCAACCTATGGCTACACCTTC

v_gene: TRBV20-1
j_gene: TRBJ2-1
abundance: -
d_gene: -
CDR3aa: CSARDESEQFF
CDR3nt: TGCAGTGCTAGAGATGAGAGTGAGCAGTTCTTC

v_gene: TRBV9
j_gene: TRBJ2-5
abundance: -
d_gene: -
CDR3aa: CASSPDGSEAQYF
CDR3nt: TGTGCCAGCAGCCCCGATGGGTCGGAGGCCCAGTACTTC

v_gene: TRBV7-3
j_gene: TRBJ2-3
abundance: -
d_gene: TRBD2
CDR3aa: CASSANAGGLTDTQYF
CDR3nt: TGTGCCAGCAGCGCTAACGCGGGGGGGCTTACAGATACGCAGTATTTT

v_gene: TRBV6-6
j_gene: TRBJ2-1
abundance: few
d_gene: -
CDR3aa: CASSLDKSSYNEQFF
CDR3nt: TGTGCCAGCAGTCTCGACAAGAGCTCCTACAATGAGCAGTTCTTC

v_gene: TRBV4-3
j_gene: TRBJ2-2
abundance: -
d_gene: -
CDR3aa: CASSPYNTGELFF
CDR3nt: TGCGCCAGCTCGCCCTACAACACCGGGGAGCTGTTTTTT

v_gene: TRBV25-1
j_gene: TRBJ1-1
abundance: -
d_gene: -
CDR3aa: CASRWQGTEAFF
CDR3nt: TGTGCCAGCAGGTGGCAGGGCACTGAAGCTTTCTTT

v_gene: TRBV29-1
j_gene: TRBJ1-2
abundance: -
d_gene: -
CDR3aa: CSVEEDGYTF
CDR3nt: TGCAGCGTTGAGGAGGATGGCTACACCTTC

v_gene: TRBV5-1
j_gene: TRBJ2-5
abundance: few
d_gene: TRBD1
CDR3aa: CASSQATGLVETQYF
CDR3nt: TGCGCCAGCAGCCAAGCGACAGGGCTGGTGGAGACCCAGTACTTC

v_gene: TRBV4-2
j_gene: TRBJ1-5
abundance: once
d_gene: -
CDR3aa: CASSPTLGVGQPQHF
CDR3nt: TGTGCCAGCAGCCCGACGTTAGGGGTGGGTCAGCCCCAGCATTTT

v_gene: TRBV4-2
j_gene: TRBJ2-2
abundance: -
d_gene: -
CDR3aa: CASSQDLVGSGGELFF
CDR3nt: TGTGCCAGCAGCCAAGATCTGGTAGGGAGCGGCGGGGAGCTGTTTTTT

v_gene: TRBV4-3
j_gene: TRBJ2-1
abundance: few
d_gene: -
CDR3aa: CASSQVSQVPYNEQFF
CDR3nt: TGCGCCAGCAGCCAAGTGAGTCAAGTTCCCTACAATGAGCAGTTCTTC

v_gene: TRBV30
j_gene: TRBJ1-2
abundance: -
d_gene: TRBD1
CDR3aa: CAWNRGQGLGYTF
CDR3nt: TGTGCCTGGAATAGGGGACAGGGGCTTGGCTACACCTTC

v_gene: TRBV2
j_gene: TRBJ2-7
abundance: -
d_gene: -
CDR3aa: CASSLLIGAYEQYF
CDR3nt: TGTGCCAGCAGCCTACTTATTGGAGCGTACGAGCAGTACTTC

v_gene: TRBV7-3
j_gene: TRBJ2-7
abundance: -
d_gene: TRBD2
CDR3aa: CASSQTGTSGRYEQYF
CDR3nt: TGTGCCAGCAGTCAAACCGGGACTAGCGGACGCTACGAGCAGTACTTC

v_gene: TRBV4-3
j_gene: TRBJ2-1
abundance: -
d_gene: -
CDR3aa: CASSQVRSYNEQFF
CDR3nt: TGCGCCAGCAGCCAAGTGCGGTCCTACAATGAGCAGTTCTTC

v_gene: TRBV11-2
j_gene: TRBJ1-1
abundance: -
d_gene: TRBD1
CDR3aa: CASTPDRVNTEAFF
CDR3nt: TGTGCCAGCACCCCGGACAGGGTGAACACTGAAGCTTTCTTT

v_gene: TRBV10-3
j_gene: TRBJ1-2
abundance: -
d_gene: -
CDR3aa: CAISVHRSYGYTF
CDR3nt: TGTGCCATCAGTGTCCACAGGTCCTATGGCTACACCTTC

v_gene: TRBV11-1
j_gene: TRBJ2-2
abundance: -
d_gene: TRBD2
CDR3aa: CASSPRLATGELFF
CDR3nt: TGTGCCAGCAGCCCTCGACTAGCCACCGGGGAGCTGTTTTTT

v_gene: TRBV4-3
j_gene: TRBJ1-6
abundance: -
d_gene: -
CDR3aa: CASSQDLRGNSPLHF
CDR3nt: TGCGCCAGCAGCCAAGATCTGAGGGGGAATTCACCCCTCCACTTT

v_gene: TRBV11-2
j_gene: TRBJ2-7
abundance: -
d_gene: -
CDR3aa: CASSPGGDSHEQYF
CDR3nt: TGTGCCAGCAGCCCCGGCGGAGATAGCCACGAGCAGTACTTC

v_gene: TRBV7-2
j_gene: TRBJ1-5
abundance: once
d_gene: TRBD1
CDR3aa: CASSLSGTGYNQPQHF
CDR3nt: TGTGCCAGCAGCTTATCCGGGACAGGCTACAATCAGCCCCAGCATTTT

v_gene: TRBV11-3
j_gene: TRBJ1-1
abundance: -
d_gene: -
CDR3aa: CASSPSENTEAFF
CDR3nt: TGTGCCAGCAGCCCCTCAGAGAACACTGAAGCTTTCTTT

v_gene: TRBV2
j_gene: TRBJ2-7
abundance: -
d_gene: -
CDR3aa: CAITGIQGPYEQYF
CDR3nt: TGTGCCATCACAGGGATTCAAGGCCCCTACGAGCAGTACTTC

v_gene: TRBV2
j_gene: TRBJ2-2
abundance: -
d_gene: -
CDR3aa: CASRTGFNTGELFF
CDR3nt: TGTGCCAGCAGGACTGGGTTCAACACCGGGGAGCTGTTTTTT

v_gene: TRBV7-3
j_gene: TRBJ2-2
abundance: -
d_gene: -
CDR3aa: CASSPESYTGELFF
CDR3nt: TGTGCCAGCAGCCCCGAGAGCTACACCGGGGAGCTGTTTTTT

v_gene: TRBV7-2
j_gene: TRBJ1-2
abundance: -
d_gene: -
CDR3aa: CASSAQANYGYTF
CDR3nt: TGTGCCAGCAGCGCGCAGGCTAACTATGGCTACACCTTC

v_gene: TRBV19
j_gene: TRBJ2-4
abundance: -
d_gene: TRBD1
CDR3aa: CASSPLDRVNIQYF
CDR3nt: TGTGCCAGTAGTCCACTAGACAGGGTGAACATTCAGTACTTC

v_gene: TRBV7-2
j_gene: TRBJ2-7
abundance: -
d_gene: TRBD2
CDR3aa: CASSPGGSSYEQYF
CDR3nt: TGTGCCAGCAGCCCGGGGGGTAGCTCCTACGAGCAGTACTTC

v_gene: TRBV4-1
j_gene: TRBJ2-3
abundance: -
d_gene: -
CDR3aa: CASSPNSDTQYF
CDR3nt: TGCGCCAGCAGCCCTAACTCAGATACGCAGTATTTT

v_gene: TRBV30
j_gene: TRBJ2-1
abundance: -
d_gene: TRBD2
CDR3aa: CAWSRSIAGGPDEQFF
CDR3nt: TGTGCCTGGAGTCGTAGTATAGCGGGAGGGCCTGATGAGCAGTTCTTC

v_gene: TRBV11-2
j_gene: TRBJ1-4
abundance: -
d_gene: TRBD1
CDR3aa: CASSSGQGNEKLFF
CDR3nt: TGTGCCAGCAGCTCCGGACAGGGGAATGAAAAACTGTTTTTT

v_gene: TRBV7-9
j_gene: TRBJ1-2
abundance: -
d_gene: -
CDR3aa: CASSLGLRAKGYTF
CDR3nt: TGTGCCAGCAGCTTAGGTCTGCGGGCGAAAGGCTACACCTTC

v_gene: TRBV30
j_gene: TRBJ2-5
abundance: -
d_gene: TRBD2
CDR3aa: CAWSWGLAAQETQYF
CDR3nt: TGTGCCTGGAGCTGGGGACTAGCGGCCCAAGAGACCCAGTACTTC

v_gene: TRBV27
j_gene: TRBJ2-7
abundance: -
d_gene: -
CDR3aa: CASSLIGSNYEQYF
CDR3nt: TGTGCCAGCAGTTTAATCGGGAGTAACTACGAGCAGTACTTC

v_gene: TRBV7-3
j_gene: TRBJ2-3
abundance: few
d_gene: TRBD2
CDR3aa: CASSLNGGAEGTQYF
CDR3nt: TGTGCCAGCAGCTTAAACGGGGGGGCGGAAGGTACGCAGTATTTT

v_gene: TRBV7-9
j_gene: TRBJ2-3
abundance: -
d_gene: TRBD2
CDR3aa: CASTATGLAIDTQYF
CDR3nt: TGTGCCAGCACCGCTACGGGACTAGCGATAGATACGCAGTATTTT

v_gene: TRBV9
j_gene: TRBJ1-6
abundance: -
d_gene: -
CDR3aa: CASSQTAGDYNSPLHF
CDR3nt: TGTGCCAGCAGCCAGACGGCGGGGGACTATAATTCACCCCTCCACTTT

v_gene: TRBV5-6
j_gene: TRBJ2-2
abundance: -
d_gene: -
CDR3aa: CASSYDFTGELFF
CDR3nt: TGTGCCAGCAGCTACGACTTCACCGGGGAGCTGTTTTTT

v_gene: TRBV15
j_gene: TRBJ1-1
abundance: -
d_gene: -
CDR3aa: CATSRADRGSEAFF
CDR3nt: TGTGCCACCAGCAGAGCGGATAGAGGGTCTGAAGCTTTCTTT

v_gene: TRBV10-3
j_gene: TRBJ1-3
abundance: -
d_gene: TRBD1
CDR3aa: CAISGRQGAGNTIYF
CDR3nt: TGTGCCATCAGTGGAAGACAGGGGGCTGGAAACACCATATATTTT

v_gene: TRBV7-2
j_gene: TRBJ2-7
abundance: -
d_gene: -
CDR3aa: CASSSSAGSFRYEQYF
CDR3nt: TGTGCCAGCAGCTCCTCTGCAGGATCTTTTCGCTACGAGCAGTACTTC

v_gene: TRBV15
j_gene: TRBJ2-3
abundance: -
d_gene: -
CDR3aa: CATSSGLSTSTDTQYF
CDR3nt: TGTGCCACCAGCAGCGGACTTTCAACTAGCACAGATACGCAGTATTTT